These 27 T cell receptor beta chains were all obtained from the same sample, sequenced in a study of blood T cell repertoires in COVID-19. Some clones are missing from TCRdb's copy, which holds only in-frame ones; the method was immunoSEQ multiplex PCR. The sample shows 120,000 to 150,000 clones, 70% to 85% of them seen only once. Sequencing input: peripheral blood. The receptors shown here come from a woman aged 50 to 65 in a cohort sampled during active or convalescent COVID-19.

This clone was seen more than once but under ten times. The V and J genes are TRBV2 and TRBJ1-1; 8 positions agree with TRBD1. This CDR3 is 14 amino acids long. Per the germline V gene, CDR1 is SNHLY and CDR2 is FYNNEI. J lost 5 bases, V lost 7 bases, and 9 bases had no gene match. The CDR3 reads CASKTYRGGTEAFF. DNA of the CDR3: TGTGCCAGCAAAACCTACAGGGGGGGGACTGAAGCTTTCTTT.

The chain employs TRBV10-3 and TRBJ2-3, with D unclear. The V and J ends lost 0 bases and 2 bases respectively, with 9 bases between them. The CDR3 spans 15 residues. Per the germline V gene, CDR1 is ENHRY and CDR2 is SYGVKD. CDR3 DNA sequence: TGTGCCATCAGTGAGTCATTAACAATCACAGATACGCAGTATTTT. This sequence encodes CAISESLTITDTQYF.

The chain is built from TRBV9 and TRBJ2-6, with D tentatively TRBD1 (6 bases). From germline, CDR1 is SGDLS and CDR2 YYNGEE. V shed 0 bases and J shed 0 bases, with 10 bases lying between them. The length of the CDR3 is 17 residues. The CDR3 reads CASSVDTGSSGANVLTF. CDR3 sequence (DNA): TGTGCCAGCAGCGTAGATACAGGGAGCTCTGGGGCCAACGTCCTGACTTTC.

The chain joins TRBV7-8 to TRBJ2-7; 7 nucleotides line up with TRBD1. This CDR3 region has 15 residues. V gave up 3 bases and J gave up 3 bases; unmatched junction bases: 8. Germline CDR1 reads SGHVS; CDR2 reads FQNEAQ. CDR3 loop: CASSFARGQSYEQYF. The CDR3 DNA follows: TGTGCCAGCAGCTTCGCGAGGGGGCAGAGCTACGAGCAGTACTTC.

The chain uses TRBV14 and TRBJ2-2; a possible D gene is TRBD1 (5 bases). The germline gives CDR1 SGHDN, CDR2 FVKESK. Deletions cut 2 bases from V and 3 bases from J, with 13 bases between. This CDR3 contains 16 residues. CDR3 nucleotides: TGTGCCAGCAGCCAAACAGGTTCGAAGGACACCGGGGAGCTGTTTTTT. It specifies CASSQTGSKDTGELFF.

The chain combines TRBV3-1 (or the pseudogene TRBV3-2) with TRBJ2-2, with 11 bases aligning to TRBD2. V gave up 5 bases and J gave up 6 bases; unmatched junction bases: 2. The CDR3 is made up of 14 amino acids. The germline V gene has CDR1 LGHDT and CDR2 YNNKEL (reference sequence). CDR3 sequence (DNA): TGTGCCAGCAGCGCGACTAGCGGGGCCGGGGAGCTGTTTTTT. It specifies CASSATSGAGELFF.

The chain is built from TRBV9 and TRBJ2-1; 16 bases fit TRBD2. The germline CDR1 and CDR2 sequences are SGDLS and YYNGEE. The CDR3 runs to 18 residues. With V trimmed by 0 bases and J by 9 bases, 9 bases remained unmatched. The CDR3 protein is CASSVAHSGTSGGAEQFF. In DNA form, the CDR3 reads TGTGCCAGCAGCGTAGCTCACTCGGGGACTAGCGGGGGGGCTGAGCAGTTCTTC.

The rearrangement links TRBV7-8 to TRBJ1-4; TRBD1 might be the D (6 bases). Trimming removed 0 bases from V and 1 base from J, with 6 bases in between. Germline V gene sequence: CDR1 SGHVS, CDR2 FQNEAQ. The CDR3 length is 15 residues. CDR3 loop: CASSLARGTNEKLFF. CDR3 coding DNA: TGTGCCAGCAGCTTAGCCAGGGGAACTAATGAAAAACTGTTTTTT.

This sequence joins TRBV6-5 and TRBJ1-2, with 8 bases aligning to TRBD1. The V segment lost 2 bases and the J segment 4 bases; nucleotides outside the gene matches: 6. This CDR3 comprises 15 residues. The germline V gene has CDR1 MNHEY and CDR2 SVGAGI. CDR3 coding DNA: TGTGCCAGCAGTTACCTACTTGGGACAGGCTATGGCTACACCTTC. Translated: CASSYLLGTGYGYTF.

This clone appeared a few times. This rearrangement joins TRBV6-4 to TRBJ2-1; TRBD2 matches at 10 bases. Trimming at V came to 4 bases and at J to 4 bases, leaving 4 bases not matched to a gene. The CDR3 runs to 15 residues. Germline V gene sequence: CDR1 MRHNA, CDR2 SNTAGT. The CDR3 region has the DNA TGTGCCAGCAGTGGCCGACTAGCGGGTTACAATGAGCAGTTCTTC. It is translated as CASSGRLAGYNEQFF.

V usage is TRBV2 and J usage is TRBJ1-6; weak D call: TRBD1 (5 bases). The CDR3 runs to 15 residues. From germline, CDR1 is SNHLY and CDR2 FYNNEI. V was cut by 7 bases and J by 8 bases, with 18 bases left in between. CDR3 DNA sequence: TGTGCCAGCATGTTTTGGGGGGAAGGTTATTCACCCCTCCACTTT. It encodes CASMFWGEGYSPLHF. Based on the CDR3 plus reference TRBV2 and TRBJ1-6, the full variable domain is EPEVTQTPSHQVTQMGQEVILRCVPISNHLYFYWYRQILGQKVEFLVSFYNNEISEKSEIFDDQFSVERPDGSNFTLKIRSTKLEDSAMYFCASMFWGEGYSPLHFGNGTRLTVT.

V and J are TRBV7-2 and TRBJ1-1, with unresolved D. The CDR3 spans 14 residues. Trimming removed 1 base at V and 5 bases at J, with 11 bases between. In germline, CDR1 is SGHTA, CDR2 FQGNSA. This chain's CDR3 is CASSLGWGVTEAFF. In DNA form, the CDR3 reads TGTGCCAGCAGCTTAGGGTGGGGAGTAACTGAAGCTTTCTTT.

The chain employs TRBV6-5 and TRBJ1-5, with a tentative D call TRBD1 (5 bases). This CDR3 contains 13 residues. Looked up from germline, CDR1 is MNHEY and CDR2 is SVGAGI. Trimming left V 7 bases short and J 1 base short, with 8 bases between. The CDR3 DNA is TGTGCCAGCAATCCAGGGAGCAATCAGCCCCAGCATTTT. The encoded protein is CASNPGSNQPQHF.

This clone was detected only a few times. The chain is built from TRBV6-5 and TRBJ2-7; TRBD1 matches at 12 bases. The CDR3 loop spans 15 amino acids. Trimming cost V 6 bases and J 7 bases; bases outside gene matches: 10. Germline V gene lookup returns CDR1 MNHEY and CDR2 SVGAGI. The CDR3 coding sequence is TGTGCCAGCAGCAATCCGGGACAGGGGGCTGGGGAGCAGTACTTC. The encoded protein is CASSNPGQGAGEQYF.

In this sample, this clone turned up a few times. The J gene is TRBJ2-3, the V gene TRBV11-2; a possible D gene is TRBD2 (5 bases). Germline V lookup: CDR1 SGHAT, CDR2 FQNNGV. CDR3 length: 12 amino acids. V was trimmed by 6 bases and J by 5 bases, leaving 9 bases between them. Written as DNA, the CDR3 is TGTGCCAGCAGTTACGGGGAAGATACGCAGTATTTT. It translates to CASSYGEDTQYF.

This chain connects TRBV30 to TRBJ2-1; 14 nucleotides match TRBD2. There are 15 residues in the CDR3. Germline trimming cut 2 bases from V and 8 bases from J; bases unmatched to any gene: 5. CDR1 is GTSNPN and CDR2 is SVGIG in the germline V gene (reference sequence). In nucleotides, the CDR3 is TGTGCCTGGAGTTTGACTAGCGGGGGGGCAGATGAGCAGTTCTTC. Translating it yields CAWSLTSGGADEQFF.

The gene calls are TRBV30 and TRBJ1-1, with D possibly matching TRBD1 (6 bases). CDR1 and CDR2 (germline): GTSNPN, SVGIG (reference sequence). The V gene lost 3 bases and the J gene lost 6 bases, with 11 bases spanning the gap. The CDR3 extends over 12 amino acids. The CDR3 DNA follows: TGTGCCTGGAGGCGGACAGCGCCTGAAGCTTTCTTT. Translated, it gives CAWRRTAPEAFF. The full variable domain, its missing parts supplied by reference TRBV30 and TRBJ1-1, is SQTIHQWPATLVQPVGSPLSLECTVEGTSNPNLYWYRQAAGRGLQLLFYSVGIGQISSEVPQNLSASRPQDRQFILSSKKLLLSDSGFYLCAWRRTAPEAFFGQGTRLTVV.

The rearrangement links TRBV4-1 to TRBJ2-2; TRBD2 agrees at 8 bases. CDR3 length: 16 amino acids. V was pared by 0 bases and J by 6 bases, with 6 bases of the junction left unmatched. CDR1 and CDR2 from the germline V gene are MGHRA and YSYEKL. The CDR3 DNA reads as TGCGCCAGCAGCCAAGAGCTGGGACTAGGCCCCGGGGAGCTGTTTTTT. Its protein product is CASSQELGLGPGELFF.

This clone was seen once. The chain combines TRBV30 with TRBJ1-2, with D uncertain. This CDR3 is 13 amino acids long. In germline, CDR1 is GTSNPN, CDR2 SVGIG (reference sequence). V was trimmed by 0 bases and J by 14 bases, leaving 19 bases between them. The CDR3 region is CAWSVHTGSVGTF. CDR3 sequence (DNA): TGTGCCTGGAGTGTACACACTGGGAGCGTCGGTACCTTC.

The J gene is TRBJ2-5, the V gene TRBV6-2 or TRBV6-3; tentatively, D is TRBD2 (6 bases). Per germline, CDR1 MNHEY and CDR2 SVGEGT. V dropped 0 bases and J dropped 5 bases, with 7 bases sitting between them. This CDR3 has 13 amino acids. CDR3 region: CASSYSRGETQYF. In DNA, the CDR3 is TGTGCCAGCAGTTACTCTCGGGGGGAGACCCAGTACTTC.

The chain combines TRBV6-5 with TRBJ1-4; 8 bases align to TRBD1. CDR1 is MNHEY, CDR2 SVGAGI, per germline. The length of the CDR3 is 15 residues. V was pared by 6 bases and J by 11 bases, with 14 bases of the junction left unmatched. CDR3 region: CASSGTGTGKQKLFF. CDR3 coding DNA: TGTGCCAGCAGCGGAACCGGGACAGGAAAGCAGAAACTGTTTTTT.

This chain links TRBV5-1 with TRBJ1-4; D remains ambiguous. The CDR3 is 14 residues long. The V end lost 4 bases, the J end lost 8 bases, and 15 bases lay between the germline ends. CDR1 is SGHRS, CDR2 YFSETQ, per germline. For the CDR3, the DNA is TGCGCCAGCAGCCCCGCGAGGGCTGAGGAAAAACTGTTTTTT. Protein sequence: CASSPARAEEKLFF.

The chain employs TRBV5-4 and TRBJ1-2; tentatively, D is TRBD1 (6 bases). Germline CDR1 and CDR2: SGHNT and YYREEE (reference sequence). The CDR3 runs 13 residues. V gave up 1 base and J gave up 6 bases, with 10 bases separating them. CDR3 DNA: TGTGCCAGCAGCTTGAAGGGGGTGAATGGCTACACCTTC. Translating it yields CASSLKGVNGYTF.

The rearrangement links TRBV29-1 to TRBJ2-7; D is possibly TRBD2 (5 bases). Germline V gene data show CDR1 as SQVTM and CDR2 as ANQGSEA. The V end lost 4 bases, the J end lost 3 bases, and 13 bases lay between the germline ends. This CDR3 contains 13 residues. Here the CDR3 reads CSVAVLGIYEQYF. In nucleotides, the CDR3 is TGCAGCGTTGCAGTACTAGGCATCTACGAGCAGTACTTC.

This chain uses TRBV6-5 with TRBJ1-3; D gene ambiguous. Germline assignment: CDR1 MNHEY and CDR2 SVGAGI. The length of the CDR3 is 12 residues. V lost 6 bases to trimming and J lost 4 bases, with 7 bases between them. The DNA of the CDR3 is TGTGCCAGCAGAAGCCTCGGAAACACCATATATTTT. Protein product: CASRSLGNTIYF.

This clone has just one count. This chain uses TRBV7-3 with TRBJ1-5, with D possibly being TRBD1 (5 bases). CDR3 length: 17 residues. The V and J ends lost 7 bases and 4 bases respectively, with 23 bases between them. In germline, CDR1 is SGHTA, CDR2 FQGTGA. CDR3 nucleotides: TGTGCCAGCACCGATGAAAGGTATGGGGCGCGAAATCAGCCCCAGCATTTT. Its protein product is CASTDERYGARNQPQHF.

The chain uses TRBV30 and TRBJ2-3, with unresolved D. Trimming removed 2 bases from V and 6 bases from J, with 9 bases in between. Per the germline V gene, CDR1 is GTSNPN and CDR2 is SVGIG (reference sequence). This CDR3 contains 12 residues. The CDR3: CAWSPTEDTQYF. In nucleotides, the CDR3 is TGTGCCTGGAGTCCGACGGAGGATACGCAGTATTTT.